One and the same sample provided the 7 T cell receptor beta chains below, sequenced in a study of T cells after yellow fever vaccination. TCRdb analysed the 5' RACE reads with MiXCR anew, one entry per CDR3 protein. The table lists 550,000 or so distinct CDR3 sequences, 15% to 20% of them singletons, with 14% in the top ten. Sequencing used PBMCs, obtained 15 days after the yellow fever booster vaccination. The origin of the receptors is a young man who received the YFV17D yellow fever vaccine.

The rearrangement uses TRBV29-1 and TRBJ1-2; TRBD1 agrees at 7 bases. The germline gives CDR1 SQVTM, CDR2 ANQGSEA. CDR3 size: 13 residues. The trim removed 6 bases at V and 5 bases at J, leaving 9 bases unmatched. CDR3 sequence reads: CSVPAGTAYGYTF. DNA of the CDR3: TGCAGCGTGCCGGCGGGGACAGCGTATGGCTACACCTTC.

V usage is TRBV4-3 and J usage is TRBJ2-6; D is possibly TRBD1 (5 bases). The V end was cut by 0 bases, the J end by 0 bases, with 12 bases between. CDR3 length: 18 amino acids. Germline V gives CDR1 LGHNA, CDR2 YSLEER. As DNA, the CDR3 is TGCGCCAGCAGCCAAGAAGCACAGGCGAGCTCTGGGGCCAACGTCCTGACTTTC. Translating gives CASSQEAQASSGANVLTF.

The chain joins TRBV7-3 to TRBJ2-6; D remains unclear. This CDR3 comprises 15 residues. Trimming shortened V by 5 bases and J by 1 base, and 9 bases separated the two germline ends. From germline, CDR1 is SGHTA and CDR2 FQGTGA. CDR3 region: CASSGKDSGANVLTF. In nucleotides, the CDR3 is TGTGCCAGCAGCGGAAAGGATTCTGGGGCCAACGTCCTGACTTTC.

This clonotype appeared many times. The rearrangement joins TRBV5-4 to TRBJ2-1, with 13 bases that match TRBD2. The CDR3 contains 17 residues. Per the germline V gene, CDR1 is SGHNT and CDR2 is YYREEE (reference sequence). Germline trimming cut 3 bases from V and 2 bases from J; bases unmatched to any gene: 5. In nucleotides, the CDR3 is TGTGCCAGCAGCTCCCGGACTAGCGGGAGAGCCTACAATGAGCAGTTCTTC. Its protein is CASSSRTSGRAYNEQFF.

The table lists this clonotype with a few counts. The rearrangement links TRBV29-1 to TRBJ2-2; 9 nucleotides match TRBD2. V shed 3 bases, J shed 6 bases, and the junction held 5 bases outside the gene matches. CDR3 length: 14 amino acids. Germline CDR1 and CDR2: SQVTM and ANQGSEA. CDR3 coding DNA: TGCAGCGTTGAGGGGACTAGCCTGGCCGGGGAGCTGTTTTTT. Translating gives CSVEGTSLAGELFF.

The rearrangement links TRBV2 to TRBJ1-4; D unclear. V lost 7 bases, J lost 7 bases, and 13 bases lay in between. Germline CDR1 reads SNHLY; CDR2 reads FYNNEI. The CDR3 extends over 13 amino acids. CDR3 in amino acids: CASTRQSGEKLFF. The CDR3 nucleotides read TGTGCCAGCACTCGACAATCAGGTGAAAAACTGTTTTTT. Based on the CDR3 plus reference TRBV2 and TRBJ1-4, the full variable domain is EPEVTQTPSHQVTQMGQEVILRCVPISNHLYFYWYRQILGQKVEFLVSFYNNEISEKSEIFDDQFSVERPDGSNFTLKIRSTKLEDSAMYFCASTRQSGEKLFFGSGTQLSVL.

This clonotype came up a few times. The CDR3 DNA is TGTGCCAGCAGCGACGCCCCAGTCGGGGAGCTGTTTTTT. It yields the protein CASSDAPVGELFF. This rearrangement joins TRBV7-9 to TRBJ2-2; D gene uncertain. V lost 5 bases to trimming and J lost 7 bases, with 11 bases between them. Per the germline V gene, CDR1 is SEHNR and CDR2 is FQNEAQ (reference sequence). The CDR3 has 13 amino acids.